This TCR beta chain stems from a study of patients and donors after allogeneic stem cell transplantation. MiXCR, applied by TCRdb to the RT-PCR reads, yields one record per CDR3 protein. Here the sample spans about 87,000 distinct CDR3 sequences, just under 5% being singletons. V lost 5 bases, J lost 2 bases, and 6 bases stayed unmatched. The CDR3 runs to 13 residues. The germline gives CDR1 DFQATT, CDR2 SNEGSKA (reference sequence). The source material was blood, either unsorted or a sorted T cell fraction (not recorded which). The J gene is TRBJ2-7, the V gene TRBV20-1, with TRBD2 matching 7 bases. The source is a human donor who was either an allogeneic HSCT recipient or a stem cell or donor lymphocyte infusion donor (not recorded which). It is not recorded whose cells these are; they may come from a transplant donor. CDR3 DNA sequence: TGCAGTGCTTCCCGAGCGGGGACCTACGAGCAGTACTTC. Its translation: CSASRAGTYEQYF.